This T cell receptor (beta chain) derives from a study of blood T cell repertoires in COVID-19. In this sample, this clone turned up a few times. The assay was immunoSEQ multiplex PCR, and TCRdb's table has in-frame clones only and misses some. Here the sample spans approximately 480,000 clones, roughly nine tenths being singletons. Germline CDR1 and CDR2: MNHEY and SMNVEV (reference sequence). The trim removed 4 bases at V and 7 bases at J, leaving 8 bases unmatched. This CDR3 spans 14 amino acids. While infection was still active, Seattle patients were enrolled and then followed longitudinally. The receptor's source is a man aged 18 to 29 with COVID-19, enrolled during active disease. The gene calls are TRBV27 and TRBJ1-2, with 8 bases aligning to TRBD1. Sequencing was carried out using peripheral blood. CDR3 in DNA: TGTGCCAGCAGTTCCCGGACAGGGATACGTGGCTACACCTTC. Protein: CASSSRTGIRGYTF.